This TCR beta chain was found in a study of shared T cell receptors in the human thymus (dated by TCRdb to the early 2020s). The study in broad terms: The study investigated the way shared, self-reactive T-cell receptor alpha chains are produced in the human thymus.

Library preparation employed the immunoSEQ multiplex PCR assay. In TCRdb, the immuneACCESS table is reduced to in-frame sequences with V and J assigned. These tables do not hold every clone; where another copy was compared, an unresolved V gene accounts for under half, and the others remain unexplained. In this sample the table shows hundreds of thousands of clones, approximately 85% of which occur a single time. The ten largest clones capture 0.0095% to 0.013% of the sample. Points on this clone: It has no known antigen specificity. The input lacks base qualities; no much larger clone sits a single base away.

CDR1 SGHAT and CDR2 FQNNGV are derived from the germline V gene. Measured from the cysteine to the phenylalanine, the CDR3 is 10 residues long. CDR3 DNA is the only sequence kept; it has 30 bases, read in frame from the first base. At the junction V is shortened by 7 bases and J by 6 bases, with 7 bases in between. The same sample was also used in a study of human thymus T cells. The second study reports: Donors were immunologically healthy infants undergoing open corrective cardiac surgery for congenital heart defects in Finland. Thymus tissue was obtained as surgical resects removed during corrective cardiac surgery. Both the thymic and the peripheral blood repertoires appeared to show biased V and J gene segment usage. The related research found that thymic TCR repertoires overlapped highly between unrelated individuals. The study used under 10 infant thymus samples plus four related peripheral blood samples to characterize TCR alpha and beta repertoires. The infant donors were about 6 to 250 days old, and the cohort included several males and a couple of females. After being mechanically released from the tissue, thymocytes were kept at -70 degrees C in pellets of about 8.5-32 million cells. A QIAsymphony instrument was used to extract genomic DNA from the frozen cell pellets. The immunoSEQ multiplex PCR assay was used to amplify the TCRB and TCRAD loci from a standardized quantity of quality-controlled genomic DNA. The amplicons spanned the V(D)J region and were long enough to cover the CDR3 and allow V and J genes to be identified. Amplicon sequencing was performed on an Illumina platform through the commercial immunoSEQ service. Primer bias and sequencing errors were corrected using previously described methods, and TCRAD and TCRB definitions followed the IMGT database. The repertoires were analysed using immunoSEQ Analyzer 3.0 and VDJTools for basic statistics, V/J segment usage, diversity estimates, rarefaction and pairwise overlap. Diversity was estimated with Chao1, ChaoE, Efron-Thisted, Shannon and inverse Simpson indices, and also on datasets down-sampled to the smallest sample. For repertoire overlap, CDR3 nucleotide sequence, V gene and J gene had to match strictly, and clustering was done by Jaccard-based multidimensional scaling. On average, thymus samples gave 750,000 to 1,000,000 unique TCRB clonotypes, whereas blood samples gave about 84,000.

Source material: thymocytes. The TCR comes from a girl under three years old with a congenital heart defect. Donor details come from another sample of the same person, matched by shared clones. The chain joins TRBV11-2 to TRBJ2-7, with no D gene named confidently. The CDR3 reads as follows: CASTPVEQYF. The nucleotides are TGTGCCAGCACCCCGGTCGAGCAGTACTTC.